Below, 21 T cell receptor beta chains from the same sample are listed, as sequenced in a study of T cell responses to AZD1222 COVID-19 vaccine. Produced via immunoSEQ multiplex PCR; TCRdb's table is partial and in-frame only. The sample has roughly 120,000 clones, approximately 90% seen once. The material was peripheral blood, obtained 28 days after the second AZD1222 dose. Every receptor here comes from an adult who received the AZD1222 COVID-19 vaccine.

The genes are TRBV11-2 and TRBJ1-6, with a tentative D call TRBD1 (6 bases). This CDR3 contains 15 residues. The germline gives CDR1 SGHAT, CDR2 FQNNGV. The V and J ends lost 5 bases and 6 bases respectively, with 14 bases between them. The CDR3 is CASSPRTVANSPLHF. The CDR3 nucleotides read TGTGCCAGCAGCCCTCGGACAGTCGCTAATTCACCCCTCCACTTT.

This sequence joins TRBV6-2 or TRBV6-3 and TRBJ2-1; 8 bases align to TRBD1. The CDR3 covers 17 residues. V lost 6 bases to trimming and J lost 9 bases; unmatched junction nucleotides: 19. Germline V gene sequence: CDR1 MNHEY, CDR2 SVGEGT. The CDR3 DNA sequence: TGTGCCAGCAGCCTATATCCACGTACTGACAGGGGAGGTGAGCAGTTCTTC. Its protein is CASSLYPRTDRGGEQFF.

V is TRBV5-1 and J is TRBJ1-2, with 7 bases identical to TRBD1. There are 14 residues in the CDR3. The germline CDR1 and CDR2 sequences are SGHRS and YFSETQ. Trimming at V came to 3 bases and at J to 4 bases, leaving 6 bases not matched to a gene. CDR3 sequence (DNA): TGCGCCAGCAGCTCAGGACAGGCCACCTATGGCTACACCTTC. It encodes CASSSGQATYGYTF.

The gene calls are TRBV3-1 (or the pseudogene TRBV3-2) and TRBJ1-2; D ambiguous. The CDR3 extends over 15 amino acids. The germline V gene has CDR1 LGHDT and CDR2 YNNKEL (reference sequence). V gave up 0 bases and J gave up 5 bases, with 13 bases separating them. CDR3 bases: TGTGCCAGCAGCCAAGACGGCGGTTATTCGTATGGCTACACCTTC. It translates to CASSQDGGYSYGYTF.

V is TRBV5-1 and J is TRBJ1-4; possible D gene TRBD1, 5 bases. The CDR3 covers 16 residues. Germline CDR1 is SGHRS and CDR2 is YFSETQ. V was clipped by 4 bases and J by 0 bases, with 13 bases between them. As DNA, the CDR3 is TGCGCCAGCAGCACTGGAGGGACTGCAACTAATGAAAAACTGTTTTTT. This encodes CASSTGGTATNEKLFF.

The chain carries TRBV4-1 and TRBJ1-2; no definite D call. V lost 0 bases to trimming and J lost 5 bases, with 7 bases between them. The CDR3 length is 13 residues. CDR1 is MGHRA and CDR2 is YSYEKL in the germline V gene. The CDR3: CASSQEAGYGYTF. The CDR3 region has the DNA TGCGCCAGCAGCCAAGAGGCGGGGTATGGCTACACCTTC.

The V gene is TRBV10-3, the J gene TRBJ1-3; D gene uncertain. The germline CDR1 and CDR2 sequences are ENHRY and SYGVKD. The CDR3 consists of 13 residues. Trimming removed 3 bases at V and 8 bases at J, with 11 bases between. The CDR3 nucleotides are TGTGCCATCAGTGATAGGGCAGCTCACACCATATATTTT. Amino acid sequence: CAISDRAAHTIYF.

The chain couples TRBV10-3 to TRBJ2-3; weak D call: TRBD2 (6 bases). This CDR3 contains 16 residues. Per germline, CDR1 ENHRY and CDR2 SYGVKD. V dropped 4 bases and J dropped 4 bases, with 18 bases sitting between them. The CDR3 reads CAISAPAGMVPDTQYF. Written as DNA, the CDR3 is TGTGCCATCAGTGCTCCTGCGGGGATGGTCCCAGATACGCAGTATTTT.

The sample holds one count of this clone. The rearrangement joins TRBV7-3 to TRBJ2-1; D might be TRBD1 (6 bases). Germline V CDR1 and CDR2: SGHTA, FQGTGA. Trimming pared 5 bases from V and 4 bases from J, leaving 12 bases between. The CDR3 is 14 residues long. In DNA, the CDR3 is TGTGCCAGCAGCCAATCTGGGACATACAATGAGCAGTTCTTC. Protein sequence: CASSQSGTYNEQFF. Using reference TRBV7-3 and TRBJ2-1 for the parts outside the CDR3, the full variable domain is GAGVSQTPSNKVTEKGKYVELRCDPISGHTALYWYRQSLGQGPEFLIYFQGTGAADDSGLPNDRFFAVRPEGSVSTLKIQRTERGDSAVYLCASSQSGTYNEQFFGPGTRLTVL.

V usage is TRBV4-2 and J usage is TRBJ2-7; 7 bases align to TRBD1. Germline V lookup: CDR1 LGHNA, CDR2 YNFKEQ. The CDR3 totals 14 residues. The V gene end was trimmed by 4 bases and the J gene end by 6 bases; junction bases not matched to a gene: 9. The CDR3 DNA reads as TGTGCCAGCAGCCGTAGGCAGGGGGATAGCGAGCAGTACTTC. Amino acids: CASSRRQGDSEQYF.

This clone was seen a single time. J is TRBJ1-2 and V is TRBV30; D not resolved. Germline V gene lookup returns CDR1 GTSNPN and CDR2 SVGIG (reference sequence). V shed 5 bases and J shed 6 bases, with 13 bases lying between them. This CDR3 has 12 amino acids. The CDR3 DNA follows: TGTGCCTGGGGTTCCAGACCGGATGGCTACACCTTC. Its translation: CAWGSRPDGYTF.

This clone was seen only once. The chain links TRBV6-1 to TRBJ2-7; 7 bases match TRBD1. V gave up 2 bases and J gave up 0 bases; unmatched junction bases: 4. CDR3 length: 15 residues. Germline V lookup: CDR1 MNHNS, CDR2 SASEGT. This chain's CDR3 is CASSEWTGNSYEQYF. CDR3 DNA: TGTGCCAGCAGTGAATGGACAGGAAACTCCTACGAGCAGTACTTC.

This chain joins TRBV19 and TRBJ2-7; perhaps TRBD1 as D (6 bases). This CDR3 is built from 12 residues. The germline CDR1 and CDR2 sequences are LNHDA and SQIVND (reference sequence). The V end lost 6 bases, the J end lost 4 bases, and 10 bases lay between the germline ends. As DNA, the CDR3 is TGTGCCAGTAGCAACAGGGAATACGAGCAGTACTTC. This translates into CASSNREYEQYF.

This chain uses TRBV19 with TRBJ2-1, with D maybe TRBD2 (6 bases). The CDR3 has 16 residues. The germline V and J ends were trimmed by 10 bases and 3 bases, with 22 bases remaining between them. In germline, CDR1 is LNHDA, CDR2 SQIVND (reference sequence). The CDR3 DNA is TGTGCCACCATTGAGAGCGTCGGCGGGGTCTACAATGAGCAGTTCTTC. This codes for CATIESVGGVYNEQFF.

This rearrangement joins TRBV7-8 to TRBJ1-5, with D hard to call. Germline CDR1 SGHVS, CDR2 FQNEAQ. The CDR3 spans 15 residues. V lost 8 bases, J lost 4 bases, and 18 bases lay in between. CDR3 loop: CASARSPGMNQPQHF. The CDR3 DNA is TGTGCCAGCGCTCGATCTCCAGGTATGAATCAGCCCCAGCATTTT.

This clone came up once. DNA for the CDR3: TGTGCCTGGAGTTTAGGGTACGGAGTGGGAGAGACCCAGTACTTC. Its protein is CAWSLGYGVGETQYF. V and J are TRBV30 and TRBJ2-5; D is unclear. The CDR3 totals 15 residues. CDR1 is GTSNPN, CDR2 SVGIG, per germline (reference sequence). Trimming shortened V by 2 bases and J by 4 bases, and 17 bases separated the two germline ends. Full variable domain (missing parts from reference TRBV30 and TRBJ2-5): SQTIHQWPATLVQPVGSPLSLECTVEGTSNPNLYWYRQAAGRGLQLLFYSVGIGQISSEVPQNLSASRPQDRQFILSSKKLLLSDSGFYLCAWSLGYGVGETQYFGPGTRLLVL.

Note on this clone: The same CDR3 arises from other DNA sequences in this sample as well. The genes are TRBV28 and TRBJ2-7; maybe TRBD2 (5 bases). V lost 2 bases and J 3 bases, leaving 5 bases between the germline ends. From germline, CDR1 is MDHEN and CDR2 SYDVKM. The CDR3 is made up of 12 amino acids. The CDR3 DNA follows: TGTGCCAGCAGTTTACGGGGCTACGAGCAGTACTTC. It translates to CASSLRGYEQYF. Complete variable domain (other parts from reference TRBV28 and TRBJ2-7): DVKVTQSSRYLVKRTGEKVFLECVQDMDHENMFWYRQDPGLGLRLIYFSYDVKMKEKGDIPEGYSVSREKKERFSLILESASTNQTSMYLCASSLRGYEQYFGPGTRLTVT.

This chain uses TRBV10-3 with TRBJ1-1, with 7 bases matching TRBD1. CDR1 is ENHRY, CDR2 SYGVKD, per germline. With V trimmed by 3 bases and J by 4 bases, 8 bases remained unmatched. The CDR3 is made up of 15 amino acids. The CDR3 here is CAISDHRGYFTEAFF. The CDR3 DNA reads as TGTGCCATCAGTGATCACAGGGGTTATTTCACTGAAGCTTTCTTT.

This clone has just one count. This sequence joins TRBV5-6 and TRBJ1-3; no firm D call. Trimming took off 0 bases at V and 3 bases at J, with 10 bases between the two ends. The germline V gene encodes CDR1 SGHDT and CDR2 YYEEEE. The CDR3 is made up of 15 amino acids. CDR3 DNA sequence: TGTGCCAGCAGCTTGGTGGGAAGCGGTGGAAACACCATATATTTT. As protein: CASSLVGSGGNTIYF.

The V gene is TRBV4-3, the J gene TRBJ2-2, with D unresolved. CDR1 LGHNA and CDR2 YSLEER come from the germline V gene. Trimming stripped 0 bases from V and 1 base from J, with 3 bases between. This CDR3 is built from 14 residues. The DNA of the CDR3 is TGCGCCAGCAGCCAAGAATGGAACACCGGGGAGCTGTTTTTT. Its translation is CASSQEWNTGELFF.

The CDR3 DNA is TGTGCCAGCAGTGGGGCGGGACGATCCTATAATTCACCCCTCCACTTT. Protein sequence: CASSGAGRSYNSPLHF. V usage is TRBV25-1 and J usage is TRBJ1-6; a possible D gene is TRBD1 (5 bases). There are 16 residues in the CDR3. Germline V gene sequence: CDR1 MGHDK, CDR2 SYGVNS. Trimming shortened V by 4 bases and J by 1 base, and 11 bases separated the two germline ends.